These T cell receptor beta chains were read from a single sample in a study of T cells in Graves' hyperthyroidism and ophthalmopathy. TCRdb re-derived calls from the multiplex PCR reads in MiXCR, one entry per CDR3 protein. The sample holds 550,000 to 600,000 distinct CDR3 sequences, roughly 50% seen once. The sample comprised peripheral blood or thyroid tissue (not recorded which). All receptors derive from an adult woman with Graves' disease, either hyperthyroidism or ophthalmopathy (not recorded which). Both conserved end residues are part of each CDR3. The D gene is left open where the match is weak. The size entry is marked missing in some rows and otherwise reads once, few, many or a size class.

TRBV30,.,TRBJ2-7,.,TGTGCCTGGAGTGTTGAGGACCTCTACGAGCAGTACTTC,CAWSVEDLYEQYF
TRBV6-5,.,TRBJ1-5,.,TGTGCCAGCAGTTACTCGGAAGGGCAGCCCCAGCATTTT,CASSYSEGQPQHF
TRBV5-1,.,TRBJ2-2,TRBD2,TGCGCCAGCAGCTACAGGACTAGCCTGGCCGGGGAGCTGTTTTTT,CASSYRTSLAGELFF
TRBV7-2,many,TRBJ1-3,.,TGTGCCAGCAGCTTCGGGTTATCTGGAAACACCATATATTTT,CASSFGLSGNTIYF
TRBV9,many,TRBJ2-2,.,TGTGCCAGCAGCCTCGGGATCCTTCCCACCGGGGAGCTGTTTTTT,CASSLGILPTGELFF
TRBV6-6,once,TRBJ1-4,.,TGTGCCAGCAGTTACTCAACAGGAGGTAAAAAACTGTTTTTT,CASSYSTGGKKLFF
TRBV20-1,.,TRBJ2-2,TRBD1,TGCAGTGCTAGAGATGGAGGCAGGGGGCTCGCGAACACCGGGGAGCTGTTTTTT,CSARDGGRGLANTGELFF
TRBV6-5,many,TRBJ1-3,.,TGTGCCAGCAGTTACAATCGCGACACCATATATTTT,CASSYNRDTIYF
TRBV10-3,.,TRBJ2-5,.,TGTGCCATCAGTGATGGGATACAAGAGACCCAGTACTTC,CAISDGIQETQYF
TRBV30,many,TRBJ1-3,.,TGTGCCTGGAGTTACAGACGGAGCTCTGGAAACACCATATATTTT,CAWSYRRSSGNTIYF